Given below is one TCR beta chain in context. Antigen: not known. The data derive from a study of T-cell reconstitution after alpha-beta-depleted transplantation in children. Study findings and constraints: Certain patients had high TCRbeta diversity at day 60, and it came from recipient T cells and thymic progenitors that survived.

Germline trimming cut 3 bases from V and 9 bases from J; bases unmatched to any gene: 5. Germline lookup yields CDR1 MGHDK and CDR2 SYGVNS. The CDR3 contains 14 residues. Unique molecular identifiers were incorporated during preparation of the TCRbeta library. Each CDR3 protein gets one entry after TCRdb re-called the PCR reads with MiXCR. Of about 500,000 distinct CDR3 sequences in the sample, 9.5% to 12% are singletons; the top ten hold roughly 15%. The chain links TRBV25-1 to TRBJ1-6; 7 nucleotides line up with TRBD1. Sequenced material: PBMCs, mostly from graft donor cells, taken 180 days after TCRalphabeta/CD19-depleted stem cell transplant. This TCR derives from a female patient aged 2-9 years who had a stem cell transplant for aplastic anemia, so the T cells may come from the graft donor. The CDR3: CASSERQGASPLHF. CDR3 bases: TGTGCCAGCAGTGAGCGACAGGGCGCTTCACCCCTCCACTTT.